Shown below are 25 T cell receptor beta chains from a single sample sequenced in a study of blood T cell repertoires in COVID-19. TCRdb's copy holds only in-frame clones and misses some; the assay was immunoSEQ multiplex PCR. The table shows around 150,000 clones, with more than 80% occurring only once. The material sequenced was peripheral blood. The receptors were gathered from a woman aged 55-69 years with COVID-19, enrolled during active disease.

This clone has only a few counts. The chain recombines TRBV10-3 with TRBJ2-2; 9 bases map to TRBD2. V dropped 6 bases and J dropped 4; count of bases not matched to a gene: 6. Germline V gives CDR1 ENHRY, CDR2 SYGVKD. CDR3 size: 15 residues. The CDR3 loop reads CAIRAGGGVTGELFF. DNA for the CDR3: TGTGCCATCAGGGCGGGAGGGGGCGTCACCGGGGAGCTGTTTTTT.

This clone was observed a few times. The V gene is TRBV19, the J gene TRBJ1-4; 9 bases map to TRBD1. CDR3 length: 14 amino acids. Per the germline V gene, CDR1 is LNHDA and CDR2 is SQIVND (reference sequence). V shed 5 bases, J shed 8 bases, and the junction held 6 bases outside the gene matches. CDR3 coding DNA: TGTGCCAGTAGTGACAGGGGGTCTGCCGAAAAACTGTTTTTT. Encoded protein: CASSDRGSAEKLFF.

This chain links TRBV6-4 with TRBJ1-2; TRBD1 might be the D (6 bases). Germline V gives CDR1 MRHNA, CDR2 SNTAGT. Deletions cut 6 bases from V and 3 bases from J, with 14 bases between. This CDR3 spans 14 amino acids. CDR3: CASRDQGRDYGYTF. In nucleotides, the CDR3 is TGTGCCAGCAGAGATCAGGGGAGGGACTATGGCTACACCTTC.

The genes are TRBV6-5 and TRBJ1-1; TRBD1 might be the D (6 bases). Germline V gene lookup returns CDR1 MNHEY and CDR2 SVGAGI. The length of the CDR3 is 15 residues. The V gene lost 7 bases and the J gene lost 5 bases, with 20 bases spanning the gap. The chain's CDR3 is CASTETQGFRTEAFF. CDR3 bases: TGTGCCAGCACCGAAACCCAGGGGTTCAGGACTGAAGCTTTCTTT.

V usage is TRBV18 and J usage is TRBJ1-1, with 7 bases lining up with TRBD1. The CDR3 sequence is 14 residues long. The V gene end was trimmed by 3 bases and the J gene end by 6 bases; junction bases not matched to a gene: 7. In germline, CDR1 is KGHSH, CDR2 LQKENI. The CDR3 loop is CASSPLQGFAEAFF. CDR3 in DNA: TGTGCCAGCTCACCGCTACAGGGGTTCGCTGAAGCTTTCTTT. Together with reference TRBV18 and TRBJ1-1, the CDR3 gives the full variable domain: NAGVMQNPRHLVRRRGQEARLRCSPMKGHSHVYWYRQLPEEGLKFMVYLQKENIIDESGMPKERFSAEFPKEGPSILRIQQVVRGDSAAYFCASSPLQGFAEAFFGQGTRLTVV.

The chain employs TRBV15 and TRBJ1-5, with D perhaps matching TRBD1 (6 bases). Germline assignment: CDR1 LNHNV and CDR2 YYDKDF (reference sequence). The ends were cut back, 9 bases at V and 0 bases at J, with 9 bases in the middle. This CDR3 is built from 13 residues. The CDR3 reads CATKGDSNQPQHF. The CDR3 DNA follows: TGTGCCACTAAGGGGGATAGCAATCAGCCCCAGCATTTT.

Of note for this clone: At the DNA level, this CDR3 is encoded by other sequences in the same sample as well. V usage is TRBV18 and J usage is TRBJ1-5; 8 bases match TRBD1. The V gene's germline CDR1 is KGHSH and CDR2 LQKENI. CDR3 size: 15 residues. V lost 3 bases, J lost 6 bases, and 7 bases stayed unmatched. The CDR3 nucleotides are TGTGCCAGCTCACCCGGACAGGGCAGTAGTCAGCCCCAGCATTTT. This gives the protein CASSPGQGSSQPQHF.

The V gene is TRBV3-1 (or the pseudogene TRBV3-2), the J gene TRBJ1-5; TRBD1 matches 8 bases. The junction had 9 bases not matched to a gene; V was cut back by 1 base and J by 4 bases. CDR3 length: 17 residues. Germline V gives CDR1 LGHDT, CDR2 YNNKEL (reference sequence). The DNA of the CDR3 is TGTGCCAGCAGCCAAGGGACAGGGCTCCCTTTTAATCAGCCCCAGCATTTT. Protein: CASSQGTGLPFNQPQHF.

The chain combines TRBV3-1 (or the pseudogene TRBV3-2) with TRBJ1-2; D is possibly TRBD1 (6 bases). Germline lookup yields CDR1 LGHDT and CDR2 YNNKEL (reference sequence). With 4 bases removed from V and 4 bases from J, the gap between germline ends came to 22 bases. CDR3 length: 17 amino acids. The DNA for the CDR3 is TGTGCCAGCAGCCCAGGACGGTCCGGGGGGCTAACCTATGGCTACACCTTC. Translated, it gives CASSPGRSGGLTYGYTF.

This clone was counted once. The V call is TRBV5-6, the J call TRBJ1-1, with D hard to call. The V end was cut by 4 bases, the J end by 4 bases, with 14 bases between. The CDR3 sequence is 14 residues long. Germline lookup yields CDR1 SGHDT and CDR2 YYEEEE. The CDR3 loop is CASSLPVAGTEAFF. CDR3 DNA sequence: TGTGCCAGCAGCCTCCCGGTTGCTGGCACTGAAGCTTTCTTT.

The chain links TRBV14 to TRBJ2-7, with D tentatively TRBD1 (6 bases). Germline values: CDR1 SGHDN, CDR2 FVKESK. Trimming pared 6 bases from V and 3 bases from J, leaving 15 bases between. The CDR3 has 14 residues. DNA of the CDR3: TGTGCCAGCAGACTCAGCTCGGACAGCTACGAGCAGTACTTC. This encodes CASRLSSDSYEQYF.

The chain links TRBV18 to TRBJ1-1, with 7 bases matching TRBD1. The CDR3 sequence is 17 residues long. The germline V gene encodes CDR1 KGHSH and CDR2 LQKENI. The J segment lost 0 bases and the V segment lost 1 base, leaving 8 bases of the junction unmatched. CDR3 protein: CASSPRRTGTVNTEAFF. CDR3 coding DNA: TGTGCCAGCTCACCACGTCGGACAGGTACTGTGAACACTGAAGCTTTCTTT.

This chain joins TRBV7-9 and TRBJ1-1, with 9 bases identical to TRBD1. This CDR3 comprises 17 residues. Germline loops: CDR1 SEHNR, CDR2 FQNEAQ (reference sequence). The V and J ends lost 4 bases and 0 bases, in that order; junction bases with no gene match: 9. The CDR3 DNA reads as TGTGCCAGCAGCTCCCGACACAGGGGGCGCATGAACACTGAAGCTTTCTTT. It is translated as CASSSRHRGRMNTEAFF. Using reference TRBV7-9 and TRBJ1-1 for the parts outside the CDR3, the full variable domain is DTGVSQNPRHKITKRGQNVTFRCDPISEHNRLYWYRQTLGQGPEFLTYFQNEAQLEKSRLLSDRFSAERPKGSFSTLEIQRTEQGDSAMYLCASSSRHRGRMNTEAFFGQGTRLTVV.

J is TRBJ2-2 and V is TRBV30; 10 positions match TRBD1. CDR1 and CDR2 from the germline V gene are GTSNPN and SVGIG (reference sequence). V gave up 8 bases and J gave up 5 bases; unmatched junction bases: 5. CDR3 length: 13 residues. The CDR3 nucleotides are TGTGCCGGCCGACAGGGGGCTACCGGGGAGCTGTTTTTT. It is translated as CAGRQGATGELFF.

This chain links TRBV4-3 with TRBJ1-5; possible D gene TRBD1, 6 bases. CDR1 is LGHNA, CDR2 YSLEER, per germline. The V and J ends lost 3 bases and 5 bases respectively, with 20 bases between them. The CDR3 has 17 residues. The CDR3 DNA is TGCGCCAGCAGCCAGGCGGTACAGGGTCTATGGGATCAGCCCCAGCATTTT. Its protein is CASSQAVQGLWDQPQHF.

V is TRBV25-1 and J is TRBJ2-1; 7 positions match TRBD2. The V and J ends lost 8 bases and 0 bases, in that order; junction bases with no gene match: 7. Germline CDR1 reads MGHDK; CDR2 reads SYGVNS. This CDR3 has 15 amino acids. Here the CDR3 DNA reads TGTGCCAGCGGGATGGGCGGGAGCTCCTACAATGAGCAGTTCTTC. It codes for CASGMGGSSYNEQFF.

The V call is TRBV7-2, the J call TRBJ1-3; D uncertain. The CDR3 has 13 residues. The V end lost 5 bases, the J end lost 1 base, and 6 bases lay between the germline ends. Germline CDR1 and CDR2: SGHTA and FQGNSA. CDR3 protein: CASSPRSGNTIYF. Here the CDR3 DNA reads TGTGCCAGCAGCCCCAGATCTGGAAACACCATATATTTT.

The chain carries TRBV9 and TRBJ2-3; 9 bases line up with TRBD1. The CDR3 consists of 15 residues. Trimming cost V 3 bases and J 1 base; bases outside gene matches: 3. Germline lookup yields CDR1 SGDLS and CDR2 YYNGEE. The CDR3 coding sequence is TGTGCCAGCAGCGGCCGGGACAGGGGCACAGATACGCAGTATTTT. Protein product: CASSGRDRGTDTQYF.

The chain recombines TRBV4-3 with TRBJ2-2, with TRBD2 matching over 8 bases. V was clipped by 4 bases and J by 6 bases; unmatched bases: 16. The CDR3 contains 18 residues. Germline loops: CDR1 LGHNA, CDR2 YSLEER. The CDR3 protein is CASSRLVRGGPLAGELFF. The CDR3 nucleotides read TGCGCCAGCAGCCGTTTAGTACGGGGGGGGCCTCTTGCCGGGGAGCTGTTTTTT.

The CDR3 region has the DNA TGTGCCAGCAGCTTACAGGAGAACACTGAAGCTTTCTTT. This sequence encodes CASSLQENTEAFF. The chain couples TRBV7-6 to TRBJ1-1; D not certain. Trimming left V 2 bases short and J 1 base short, with 5 bases between. CDR3 length equals 13 residues. Germline loops: CDR1 SGHVS, CDR2 FNYEAQ.

This chain joins TRBV18 and TRBJ1-3; D gene unclear. Looked up from germline, CDR1 is KGHSH and CDR2 is LQKENI. Trimming cost V 0 bases and J 0 bases, with 9 bases left between them. The CDR3 spans 16 residues. This chain's CDR3 is CASSPPEFRSGNTIYF. The CDR3 coding sequence is TGTGCCAGCTCACCACCGGAGTTTCGCTCTGGAAACACCATATATTTT.

In DNA, the CDR3 is TGTGCCAGCAGTGATGGGAGAGCCGACACTGAAGCTTTCTTT. Protein: CASSDGRADTEAFF. The chain recombines TRBV2 with TRBJ1-1; D gene uncertain. V gave up 3 bases and J gave up 3 bases, with 11 bases separating them. CDR1 is SNHLY and CDR2 is FYNNEI in the germline V gene. CDR3 size: 14 residues.

The chain couples TRBV18 to TRBJ1-1; 9 bases agree with TRBD1. Germline CDR1 reads KGHSH; CDR2 reads LQKENI. With 6 bases clipped from V and 1 base from J, the junction kept 6 bases outside the gene matches. The CDR3 is 15 residues long. The CDR3 is CASSGQGYGNTEAFF. In DNA form, the CDR3 reads TGTGCCAGCTCGGGACAGGGATACGGGAACACTGAAGCTTTCTTT.

This clone was detected once. The chain employs TRBV3-1 (or the pseudogene TRBV3-2) and TRBJ2-7; possibly TRBD1 for D (6 bases). This CDR3 region has 18 residues. With 4 bases removed from V and 3 bases from J, the gap between germline ends came to 25 bases. Germline values: CDR1 LGHDT, CDR2 YNNKEL (reference sequence). In DNA form, the CDR3 reads TGTGCCAGCAGCCCGATGTACGGCGGAACAGGGAGAATCTACGAGCAGTACTTC. Translation: CASSPMYGGTGRIYEQYF.

V and J are TRBV4-1 and TRBJ1-1; 8 nucleotides align to TRBD1. The ends lost 3 bases at V and 1 base at J; junction bases unmatched: 4. The germline gives CDR1 MGHRA, CDR2 YSYEKL. The length of the CDR3 is 15 residues. CDR3 nucleotide sequence: TGCGCCAGCAGCCACCGGACAGGGAGGAACACTGAAGCTTTCTTT. It is translated as CASSHRTGRNTEAFF.